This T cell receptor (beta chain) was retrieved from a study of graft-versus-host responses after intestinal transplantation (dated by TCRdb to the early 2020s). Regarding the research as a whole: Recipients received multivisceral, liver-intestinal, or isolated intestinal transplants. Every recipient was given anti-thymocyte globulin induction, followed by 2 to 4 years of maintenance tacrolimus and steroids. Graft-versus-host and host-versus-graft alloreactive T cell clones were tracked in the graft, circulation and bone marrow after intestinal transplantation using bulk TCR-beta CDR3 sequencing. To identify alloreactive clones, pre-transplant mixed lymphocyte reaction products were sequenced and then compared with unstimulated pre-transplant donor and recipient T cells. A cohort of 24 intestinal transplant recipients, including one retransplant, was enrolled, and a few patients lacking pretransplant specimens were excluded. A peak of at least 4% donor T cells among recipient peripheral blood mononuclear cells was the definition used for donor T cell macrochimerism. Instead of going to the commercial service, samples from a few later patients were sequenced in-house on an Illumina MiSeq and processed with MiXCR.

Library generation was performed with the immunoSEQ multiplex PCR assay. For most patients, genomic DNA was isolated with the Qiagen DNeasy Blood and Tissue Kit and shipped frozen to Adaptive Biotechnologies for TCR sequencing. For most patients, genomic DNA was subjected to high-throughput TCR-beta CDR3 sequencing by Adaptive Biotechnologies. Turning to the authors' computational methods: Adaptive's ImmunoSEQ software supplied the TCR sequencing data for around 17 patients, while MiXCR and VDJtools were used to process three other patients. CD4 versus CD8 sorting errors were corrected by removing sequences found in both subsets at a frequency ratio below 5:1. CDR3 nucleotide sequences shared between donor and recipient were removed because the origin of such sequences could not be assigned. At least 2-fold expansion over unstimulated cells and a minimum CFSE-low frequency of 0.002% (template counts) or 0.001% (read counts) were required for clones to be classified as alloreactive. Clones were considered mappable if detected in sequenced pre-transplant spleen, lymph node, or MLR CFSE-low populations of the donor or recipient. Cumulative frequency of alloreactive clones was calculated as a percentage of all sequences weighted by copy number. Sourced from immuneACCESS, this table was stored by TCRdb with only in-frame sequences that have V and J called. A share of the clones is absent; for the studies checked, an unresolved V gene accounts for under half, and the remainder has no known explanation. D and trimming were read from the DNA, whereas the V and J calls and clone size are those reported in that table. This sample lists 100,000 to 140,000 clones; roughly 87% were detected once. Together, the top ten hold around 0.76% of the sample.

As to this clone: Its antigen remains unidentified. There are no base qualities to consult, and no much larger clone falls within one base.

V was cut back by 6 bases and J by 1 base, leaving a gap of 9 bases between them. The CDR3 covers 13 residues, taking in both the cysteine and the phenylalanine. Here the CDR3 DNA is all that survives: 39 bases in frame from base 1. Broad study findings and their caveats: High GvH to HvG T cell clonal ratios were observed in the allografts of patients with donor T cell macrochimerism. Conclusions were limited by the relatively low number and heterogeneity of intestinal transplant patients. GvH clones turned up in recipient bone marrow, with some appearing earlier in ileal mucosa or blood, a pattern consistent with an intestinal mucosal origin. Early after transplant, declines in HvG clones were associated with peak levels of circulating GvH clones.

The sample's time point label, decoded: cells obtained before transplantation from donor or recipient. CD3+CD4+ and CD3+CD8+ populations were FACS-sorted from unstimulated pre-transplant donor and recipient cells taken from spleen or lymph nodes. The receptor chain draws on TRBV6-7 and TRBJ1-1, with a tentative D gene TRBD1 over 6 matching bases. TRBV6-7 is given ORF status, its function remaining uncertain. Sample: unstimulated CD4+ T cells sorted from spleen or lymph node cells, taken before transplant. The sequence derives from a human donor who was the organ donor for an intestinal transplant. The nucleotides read TGTGCCAGCAGGTGGACAGCGAACACTGAAGCTTTCTTT. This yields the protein CASRWTANTEAFF.